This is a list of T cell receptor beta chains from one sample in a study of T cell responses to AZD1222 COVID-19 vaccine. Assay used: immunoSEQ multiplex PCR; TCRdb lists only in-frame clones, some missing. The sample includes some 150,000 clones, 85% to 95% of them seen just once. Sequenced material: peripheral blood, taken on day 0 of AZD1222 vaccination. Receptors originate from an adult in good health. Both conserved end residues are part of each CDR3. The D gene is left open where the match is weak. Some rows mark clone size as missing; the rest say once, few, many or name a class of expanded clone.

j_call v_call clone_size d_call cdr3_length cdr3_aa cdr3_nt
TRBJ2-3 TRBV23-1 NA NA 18 CATNHARTPRSTTDTQYF TGCGCCACCAATCATGCGCGGACACCACGTTCCACCACAGATACGCAGTATTTT
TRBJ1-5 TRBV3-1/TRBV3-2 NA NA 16 CASSQDLGTNNQPQHF TGTGCCAGCAGCCAAGATCTAGGGACAAACAATCAGCCCCAGCATTTT
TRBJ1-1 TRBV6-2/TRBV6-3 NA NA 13 CASSSAGLWIAFF TGTGCCAGCAGTTCGGCAGGGTTGTGGATAGCTTTCTTT
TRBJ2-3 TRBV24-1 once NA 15 CATSGGGMGTDTQYF TGTGCCACCAGTGGAGGCGGGATGGGCACAGATACGCAGTATTTT
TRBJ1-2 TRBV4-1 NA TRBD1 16 CASSQVARGGNYGYTF TGCGCCAGCAGCCAAGTCGCCAGGGGGGGTAACTATGGCTACACCTTC
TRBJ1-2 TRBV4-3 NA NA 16 CASSQGVGDGAYGYTF TGCGCCAGCAGCCAAGGGGTAGGGGACGGAGCCTATGGCTACACCTTC
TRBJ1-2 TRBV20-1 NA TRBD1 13 CSASMAGGDGYTF TGCAGTGCTAGTATGGCAGGGGGCGATGGCTACACCTTC
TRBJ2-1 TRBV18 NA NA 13 CASSPTIYNEQFF TGTGCCAGCTCACCTACCATTTACAATGAGCAGTTCTTC
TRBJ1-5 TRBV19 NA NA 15 CASSIGGSAKQPQHF TGTGCCAGTAGTATTGGCGGGAGCGCTAAGCAGCCCCAGCATTTT
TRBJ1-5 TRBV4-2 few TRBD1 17 CASSQDPSRDRNQPQHF TGTGCCAGCAGCCAAGACCCAAGCCGGGACAGGAATCAGCCCCAGCATTTT
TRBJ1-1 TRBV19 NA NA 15 CASSKTSRDYSEAFF TGTGCCAGTAGTAAAACGAGCCGGGACTACAGTGAAGCTTTCTTT
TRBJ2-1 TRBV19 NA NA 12 CASSTRDNEQFF TGTGCCAGTAGTACTAGGGACAATGAGCAGTTCTTC
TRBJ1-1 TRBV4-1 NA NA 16 CASSQDRVRSNTEAFF TGCGCCAGCAGCCAAGATCGAGTGCGTTCGAACACTGAAGCTTTCTTT
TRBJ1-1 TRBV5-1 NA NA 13 CASSFGVSAEAFF TGCGCCAGCAGCTTCGGGGTATCGGCTGAAGCTTTCTTT
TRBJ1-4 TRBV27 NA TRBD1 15 CASSFLDRGREKLFF TGTGCCAGCAGTTTCTTAGACAGGGGGCGTGAAAAACTGTTTTTT
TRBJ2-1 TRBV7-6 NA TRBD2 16 CASSLEAGGPVYEQFF TGTGCCAGCAGCTTAGAAGCGGGGGGGCCTGTTTATGAGCAGTTCTTC
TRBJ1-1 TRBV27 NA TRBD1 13 CASSLRQGPEAFF TGTGCCAGCAGTCTCAGACAGGGCCCTGAAGCTTTCTTT
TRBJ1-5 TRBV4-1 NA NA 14 CASSQDPSLQPQHF TGCGCCAGCAGCCAAGACCCCTCCTTGCAGCCCCAGCATTTT
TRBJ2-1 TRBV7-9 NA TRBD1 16 CASSILDRAVYNEQFF TGTGCCAGCAGCATCCTGGACAGGGCGGTCTACAATGAGCAGTTCTTC
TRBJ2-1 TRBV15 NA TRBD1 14 CATRVVDRDSEQFF TGTGCCACCAGAGTGGTAGACAGGGATTCGGAGCAGTTCTTC
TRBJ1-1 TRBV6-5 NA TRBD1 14 CASSKPGQGLMAFF TGTGCCAGCAGCAAACCGGGACAGGGGCTAATGGCTTTCTTT
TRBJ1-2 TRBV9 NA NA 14 CASSVDGFMSDYTF TGTGCCAGCAGCGTAGACGGGTTTATGTCGGACTACACCTTC
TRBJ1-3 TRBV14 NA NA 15 CASSQEWLSGNTIYF TGTGCCAGCAGCCAAGAGTGGTTATCTGGAAACACCATATATTTT
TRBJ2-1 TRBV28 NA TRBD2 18 CASSFSSGGISSYNEQFF TGTGCCAGCAGTTTCTCTAGCGGGGGGATAAGCTCCTACAATGAGCAGTTCTTC
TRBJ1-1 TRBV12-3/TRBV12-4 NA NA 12 CASSRQPLEAFF TGTGCCAGCAGCCGACAGCCACTTGAAGCTTTCTTT
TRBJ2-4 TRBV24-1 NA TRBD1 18 CATSDGTGGGGAKNIQYF TGTGCCACCAGTGACGGGACAGGGGGCGGGGGTGCCAAAAACATTCAGTACTTC
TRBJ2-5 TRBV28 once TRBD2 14 CASSPSGGQETQYF TGTGCCAGCAGTCCTAGCGGGGGGCAAGAGACCCAGTACTTC
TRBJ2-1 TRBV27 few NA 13 CASSRRVYNEQFF TGTGCCAGCTCAAGACGGGTCTACAATGAGCAGTTCTTC
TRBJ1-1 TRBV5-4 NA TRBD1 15 CASSPITGGNTEAFF TGTGCCAGCAGCCCTATTACAGGGGGGAACACTGAAGCTTTCTTT
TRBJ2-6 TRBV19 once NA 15 CASSIRVNGANVLTF TGTGCCAGTAGTATCAGGGTAAATGGGGCCAACGTCCTGACTTTC
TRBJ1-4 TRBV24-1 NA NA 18 CATSAGRAGGRTNEKLFF TGTGCCACCAGTGCCGGCAGGGCAGGTGGAAGAACTAATGAAAAACTGTTTTTT
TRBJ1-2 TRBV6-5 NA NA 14 CASSFTVEVYGYTF TGTGCCAGCAGTTTCACCGTAGAGGTTTATGGCTACACCTTC
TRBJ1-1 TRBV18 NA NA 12 CASSPRTAEAFF TGTGCCAGCTCACCACGGACAGCAGAAGCTTTCTTT
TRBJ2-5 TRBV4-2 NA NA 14 CASSQPSGQETQYF TGTGCCAGCAGCCAACCAAGCGGACAAGAGACCCAGTACTTC
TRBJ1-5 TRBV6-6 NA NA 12 CASRNSNQPQHF TGTGCCAGCCGAAATAGCAATCAGCCCCAGCATTTT
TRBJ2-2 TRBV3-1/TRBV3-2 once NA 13 CASIGPGNRELFF TGTGCCAGCATCGGCCCAGGCAACCGGGAGCTGTTTTTT